This T cell receptor beta chain was sequenced for a study of blood T cell repertoires in COVID-19. Background on the study: COVID-19 samples from acute and convalescent phases originated in the United States, Italy and Spain. T cells, B-cell-depleted T cells, or PBMCs provided the cDNA or gDNA that served as material.

Germline CDR1 is SQVTM and CDR2 is ANQGSEA. V lost 3 bases to trimming and J lost 1 base, with 9 bases between them. The length of the CDR3 is 13 residues. In the authors' methods: Amplifying reference gene primers gave estimates of nucleated cell counts. The assay was immunoSEQ multiplex PCR, and TCRdb's table has in-frame clones only and misses some. The D gene and trimming were derived from the DNA, and the V and J assignments and clone size from that table. The sample lists about 94,000 clones, around nine tenths seen once, with 4.5% to 5.5% in the top ten. The TCR originated in a woman at least 80 years old with acute or convalescent COVID-19. The sequencing sample was made of peripheral blood. The J gene is TRBJ1-1, the V gene TRBV29-1, with D possibly TRBD1 on 5 matching bases. The CDR3 sequence is CSVEAGQNTEAFF. The CDR3, as DNA: TGCAGCGTTGAGGCGGGGCAGAACACTGAAGCTTTCTTT. The whole variable domain, remainder taken from reference TRBV29-1 and TRBJ1-1, is SAVISQKPSRDICQRGTSLTIQCQVDSQVTMMFWYRQQPGQSLTLIATANQGSEATYESGFVIDKFPISRPNLTFSTLTVSNMSPEDSSIYLCSVEAGQNTEAFFGQGTRLTVV.